Below, 28 T cell receptor beta chains from the same sample are listed, as sequenced in a study of blood T cell repertoires in COVID-19. Using immunoSEQ multiplex PCR, the repertoire was profiled, and TCRdb retains in-frame clones only, with some absent. The sample lists fewer than 250,000 clones; 83% were seen once. Sequencing used peripheral blood. All receptors come from a woman in her forties with active or convalescent COVID-19.

The rearrangement joins TRBV24-1 to TRBJ2-7, with D tentatively TRBD1 (6 bases). This CDR3 contains 13 residues. CDR1 is KGHDR, CDR2 SFDVKD, per germline. Trimming removed 2 bases from V and 6 bases from J, with 10 bases in between. The CDR3 coding sequence is TGTGCCACCAGTGATTCGGGGACACTCGAGCAGTACTTC. It yields the protein CATSDSGTLEQYF.

The gene calls are TRBV27 and TRBJ1-5, with 11 bases that match TRBD1. Germline-derived CDR1 and CDR2 are MNHEY and SMNVEV (reference sequence). V lost 4 bases, J lost 4 bases, and 9 bases stayed unmatched. The CDR3 covers 17 residues. The CDR3 DNA sequence: TGTGCCAGCAGTTCAAGGACAGGGGGCTTACTTAATCAGCCCCAGCATTTT. Its protein is CASSSRTGGLLNQPQHF.

This chain joins TRBV10-3 and TRBJ1-2; D remains ambiguous. V lost 4 bases and J lost 2, with 14 bases in between. Germline V CDR1 and CDR2: ENHRY, SYGVKD. The CDR3 loop spans 15 amino acids. The CDR3 coding sequence is TGTGCCATCAGTGGGCCGTTGTCGGGAAACTATGGCTACACCTTC. It specifies CAISGPLSGNYGYTF.

The V gene is TRBV6-5, the J gene TRBJ2-7; possible D gene TRBD2, 5 bases. CDR3 length equals 14 residues. V was pared by 5 bases and J by 0 bases, with 11 bases between. Per germline, CDR1 MNHEY and CDR2 SVGAGI. CDR3 loop: CASSRELHSYEQYF. Written as DNA, the CDR3 is TGTGCCAGCAGTAGGGAGCTCCACTCCTACGAGCAGTACTTC.

The chain employs TRBV7-9 and TRBJ2-3; 11 nucleotides match TRBD2. Trimming at V came to 5 bases and at J to 2 bases, leaving 9 bases not matched to a gene. Germline V gives CDR1 SEHNR, CDR2 FQNEAQ (reference sequence). The CDR3 contains 17 residues. The DNA of the CDR3 is TGTGCCAGCAGCACCTTGGGTAGCGGGAGGGTCACAGATACGCAGTATTTT. Protein: CASSTLGSGRVTDTQYF.

The chain is built from TRBV27 and TRBJ2-1; D is perhaps TRBD2 (6 bases). V gave up 5 bases and J gave up 6 bases, with 14 bases separating them. The CDR3 loop spans 14 amino acids. Germline-derived CDR1 and CDR2 are MNHEY and SMNVEV (reference sequence). CDR3 DNA: TGTGCCAGCAGTCCTTTGCGGGGAAGCAATGAGCAGTTCTTC. Protein: CASSPLRGSNEQFF.

This clone has only a few counts. The J gene is TRBJ1-5, the V gene TRBV12-3 or TRBV12-4; D is undetermined. The V end was cut by 6 bases, the J end by 4 bases, with 7 bases between. This CDR3 contains 12 residues. CDR3 bases: TGTGCCAGCAGCCGGAGGAATCAGCCCCAGCATTTT. This sequence encodes CASSRRNQPQHF.

The chain uses TRBV19 and TRBJ1-1; 9 nucleotides match TRBD1. CDR3 size: 16 residues. The V segment lost 4 bases and the J segment 6 bases; nucleotides outside the gene matches: 12. Germline assignment: CDR1 LNHDA and CDR2 SQIVND (reference sequence). For the CDR3, the DNA is TGTGCCAGTAGTAAAGGGCCCGGGACAGGGAAGGCTGAAGCTTTCTTT. Translation gives CASSKGPGTGKAEAFF.

The chain uses TRBV30 and TRBJ2-5; 9 bases match TRBD1. The germline gives CDR1 GTSNPN, CDR2 SVGIG (reference sequence). CDR3 length equals 13 residues. The V gene end was trimmed by 5 bases and the J gene end by 6 bases; junction bases not matched to a gene: 7. The CDR3 bases are TGTGCCTGGGGTACAGGGGGCATGAAGACCCAGTACTTC. It specifies CAWGTGGMKTQYF. Together with reference TRBV30 and TRBJ2-5, the CDR3 gives the full variable domain: SQTIHQWPATLVQPVGSPLSLECTVEGTSNPNLYWYRQAAGRGLQLLFYSVGIGQISSEVPQNLSASRPQDRQFILSSKKLLLSDSGFYLCAWGTGGMKTQYFGPGTRLLVL.

The V gene is TRBV12-3 or TRBV12-4, the J gene TRBJ1-1; D is unresolved. V was trimmed by 6 bases and J by 1 base, leaving 9 bases between them. The CDR3 is 13 amino acids. Written as DNA, the CDR3 is TGTGCCAGCAGGGGCAGCCAGAACACTGAAGCTTTCTTT. This codes for CASRGSQNTEAFF.

The chain recombines TRBV28 with TRBJ2-7, with D maybe TRBD1 (5 bases). This CDR3 region has 15 residues. Trimming took off 2 bases at V and 3 bases at J, with 14 bases between the two ends. The germline CDR1 and CDR2 sequences are MDHEN and SYDVKM. CDR3 nucleotide sequence: TGTGCCAGCAGTTTACAGGCGCAGGGATTCTACGAGCAGTACTTC. It yields the protein CASSLQAQGFYEQYF.

V usage is TRBV19 and J usage is TRBJ1-4; 7 bases agree with TRBD1. This CDR3 contains 14 residues. Germline CDR1 reads LNHDA; CDR2 reads SQIVND (reference sequence). V lost 6 bases, J lost 2 bases, and 3 bases stayed unmatched. CDR3 sequence reads: CASSPGQTNEKLFF. Written as DNA, the CDR3 is TGTGCCAGTAGCCCGGGACAGACTAATGAAAAACTGTTTTTT.

The chain employs TRBV5-6 and TRBJ1-4; D is possibly TRBD1 (6 bases). Trimming left V 2 bases short and J 7 bases short, with 12 bases between. This CDR3 region has 14 residues. Germline loops: CDR1 SGHDT, CDR2 YYEEEE. The CDR3 reads CASSFRDNREKLFF. The CDR3 coding sequence is TGTGCCAGCAGCTTCAGGGACAACCGTGAAAAACTGTTTTTT.

The chain uses TRBV29-1 and TRBJ2-3; 7 bases line up with TRBD1. J was trimmed by 4 bases and V by 4 bases; bases with no gene match: 8. CDR1 and CDR2 (germline): SQVTM, ANQGSEA. The CDR3 extends over 14 amino acids. CDR3 loop: CSVAGQGDPDTQYF. Written as DNA, the CDR3 is TGCAGCGTTGCTGGCCAGGGGGACCCAGATACGCAGTATTTT.

The genes are TRBV19 and TRBJ2-1; 12 bases are shared with TRBD1. With V trimmed by 6 bases and J by 4 bases, 19 bases remained unmatched. Germline values: CDR1 LNHDA, CDR2 SQIVND (reference sequence). The CDR3 runs to 20 residues. CDR3 in DNA: TGTGCCAGTAGAAATATACGGGACAGGGGGCGGGAGGGCACATACAATGAGCAGTTCTTC. Its translation is CASRNIRDRGREGTYNEQFF.

The gene calls are TRBV7-7 and TRBJ2-2; tentative D call: TRBD2 (5 bases). Per germline, CDR1 SSHAT and CDR2 FNYEAQ (reference sequence). This CDR3 has 14 amino acids. CDR3 loop: CASENYRGGGELFF. The CDR3 region has the DNA TGTGCTAGCGAAAATTATCGCGGAGGCGGGGAGCTGTTTTTT. The full variable domain, in which reference TRBV7-7 and TRBJ2-2 provide the parts outside the CDR3, is GAGVSQSPRYKVTKRGQDVTLRCDPISSHATLYWYQQALGQGPEFLTYFNYEAQPDKSGLPSDRFSAERPEGSISTLTIQRTEQRDSAMYRCASENYRGGGELFFGEGSRLTVL.

The rearrangement links TRBV6-4 to TRBJ2-1, with 7 bases aligning to TRBD1. The CDR3 spans 14 residues. J lost 7 bases, V lost 3 bases, and 6 bases had no gene match. Germline V lookup: CDR1 MRHNA, CDR2 SNTAGT. The DNA for the CDR3 is TGTGCCAGCAGTGAGACCGACAGGGCAAATGAGCAGTTCTTC. The encoded protein is CASSETDRANEQFF.

The CDR3 sequence: CATSGGQGSYGYTF. CDR3 nucleotide sequence: TGTGCCACCAGTGGTGGACAGGGGAGCTATGGCTACACCTTC. V usage is TRBV24-1 and J usage is TRBJ1-2; TRBD1 aligns across 9 bases. J was trimmed by 4 bases and V by 5 bases; bases with no gene match: 4. The CDR3 covers 14 residues. Germline loops: CDR1 KGHDR, CDR2 SFDVKD.

The chain links TRBV10-1 to TRBJ1-1, with 8 nucleotides matching TRBD1. The CDR3 extends over 15 amino acids. Trimming cost V 7 bases and J 1 base; bases outside gene matches: 8. The V gene's germline CDR1 is WNHNN and CDR2 SYGVQD (reference sequence). CDR3 amino acids: CASIYTGTGNTEAFF. CDR3 sequence (DNA): TGCGCCAGCATATACACCGGGACAGGGAACACTGAAGCTTTCTTT.

V gene TRBV9 combines with J gene TRBJ2-3, with 9 bases that match TRBD2. The V gene end was trimmed by 0 bases and the J gene end by 2 bases; junction bases not matched to a gene: 4. The CDR3 spans 16 residues. The germline V gene has CDR1 SGDLS and CDR2 YYNGEE. In DNA, the CDR3 is TGTGCCAGCAGCGTAGGAATAGCGGGGGCCACAGATACGCAGTATTTT. It yields the protein CASSVGIAGATDTQYF.

The rearrangement uses TRBV7-9 and TRBJ1-1; tentatively, D is TRBD1 (5 bases). The CDR3 length is 13 residues. The ends were cut back, 5 bases at V and 5 bases at J, with 12 bases in the middle. Germline V gene data show CDR1 as SEHNR and CDR2 as FQNEAQ (reference sequence). CDR3 sequence (DNA): TGTGCCAGCAGCCCCGCAGGGTGGACTGAAGCTTTCTTT. Translating gives CASSPAGWTEAFF.

The CDR3 protein is CASSPFGGSSYEQYF. CDR3 DNA: TGTGCCAGCAGCCCCTTCGGGGGTTCGAGCTACGAGCAGTACTTC. This sequence joins TRBV7-6 and TRBJ2-7; the D gene is possibly TRBD2 (6 bases). Germline loops: CDR1 SGHVS, CDR2 FNYEAQ. Trimming took off 5 bases at V and 3 bases at J, with 17 bases between the two ends. This CDR3 region has 15 residues.

The V call is TRBV6-2 or TRBV6-3, the J call TRBJ2-6, with a weak D call TRBD1 (6 bases). Trimming took 6 bases from V and 1 from J, leaving 16 bases between them. The CDR3 loop spans 17 amino acids. Germline CDR1 reads MNHEY; CDR2 reads SVGEGT. The CDR3 reads CASSSGQSFSGANVLTF. The CDR3 coding sequence is TGTGCCAGCAGCTCCGGACAGAGCTTTTCTGGGGCCAACGTCCTGACTTTC.

This chain links TRBV5-4 with TRBJ1-2; 7 positions agree with TRBD1. CDR3 size: 15 residues. V dropped 0 bases and J dropped 5; count of bases not matched to a gene: 7. CDR1 and CDR2 from the germline V gene are SGHNT and YYREEE (reference sequence). CDR3 nucleotides: TGTGCCAGCAGCTTGGAACAGGGGAGAATGTATGGCTACACCTTC. This codes for CASSLEQGRMYGYTF.

In its sample, this clone was seen once. The V call is TRBV6-1, the J call TRBJ1-2, with D unresolved. The CDR3 runs to 16 residues. CDR1 is MNHNS, CDR2 SASEGT, per germline. Trimming stripped 4 bases from V and 0 bases from J, with 15 bases between. The CDR3 sequence: CASSGVIMQANYGYTF. CDR3 DNA: TGTGCCAGCAGTGGGGTGATCATGCAGGCTAACTATGGCTACACCTTC.

V usage is TRBV11-2 and J usage is TRBJ1-1, with 8 bases aligning to TRBD1. J lost 3 bases, V lost 5 bases, and 5 bases had no gene match. The V gene's germline CDR1 is SGHAT and CDR2 FQNNGV. The CDR3 sequence is 14 residues long. DNA for the CDR3: TGTGCCAGCAGCAAGACAGGGGAGGACACTGAAGCTTTCTTT. This codes for CASSKTGEDTEAFF.

This clone was observed a few times. The gene calls are TRBV13 and TRBJ2-5, with TRBD1 as a possible D gene (6 bases). This CDR3 is 14 amino acids long. CDR1 and CDR2 from the germline V gene are PRHDT and FYEKMQ (reference sequence). Trimming left V 6 bases short and J 4 bases short, with 15 bases between. The CDR3: CASRASTGLETQYF. The CDR3 DNA is TGTGCCAGCAGGGCCAGTACAGGGTTAGAGACCCAGTACTTC.

The chain is built from TRBV9 and TRBJ2-3, with 7 bases matching TRBD1. Germline V gene lookup returns CDR1 SGDLS and CDR2 YYNGEE. The CDR3 covers 16 residues. Germline trimming cut 7 bases from V and 4 bases from J; bases unmatched to any gene: 15. This chain's CDR3 is CASALVLTGNADTQYF. CDR3 bases: TGTGCCAGCGCTCTGGTCTTGACAGGGAATGCAGATACGCAGTATTTT.